The present TCR beta chain was sequenced within a study of T cells in Graves' hyperthyroidism and ophthalmopathy (dated by TCRdb to about 2019). Study-level background: Peripheral blood samples were taken at the time of initial diagnosis, prior to any treatment. After sampling, hyperthyroidism patients received methimazole starting at 30 mg daily, and ophthalmopathy patients received high-dose intravenous methylprednisolone. To identify TCR V-J signatures that set the groups apart, the researchers used a discovery cohort of 100 patients, made up of around 42 with Graves' ophthalmopathy and 57 with stable Graves' hyperthyroidism. Thyroid tissue and blood T-cell repertoires from six Graves' hyperthyroidism patients were also compared in the study. Whether ophthalmopathy could be predicted prospectively was tested in an independent validation cohort made up of roughly 19 hyperthyroidism patients plus 17 patients who later progressed to ophthalmopathy. The 90 to 100 discovery patients were randomly split 7:3 into training and test sets. According to the paper, TCR Vbeta CDR3 sequencing was carried out on over 130 peripheral blood samples, which came from more than 40 ophthalmopathy, fewer than 80 hyperthyroidism and roughly 17 progressor patients. Overall results and qualifications from the work: Blood samples also contained most of the expanded thyroid clonotypes (frequency above 0.001), which suggests that blood repertoires may reflect thyroid immune responses. No statistical method was used to set the sample size in advance, and investigators knew the group allocation. In cross-validation, a model built on a 13 V-J signature told ophthalmopathy apart from stable hyperthyroidism with 87.88% sensitivity and around 83% specificity, and in testing the same model reached 80%/75%. In validation, progression to ophthalmopathy was predicted by the model with more than 65% sensitivity and roughly 76% specificity, a median of approximately 6.5 months before onset.

The CDR3 runs 14 residues from the cysteine to the phenylalanine. The CDR3 DNA has 42 bases and is translated from base 1. The trim is 4 bases for V and 0 bases for J, with a gap of 7 bases between the germline ends. The germline V gene (reference sequence) provides CDR1 LNHDA and CDR2 SQIVND. A note on this clonotype: Its antigen remains undetermined. Per-nucleotide qualities are absent, and no much larger clonotype sits a single base away.

Stable Graves' hyperthyroidism was defined as no progression to ophthalmopathy during 18 months of follow-up. Hyperthyroidism patients were newly diagnosed, with disease duration under 2 months, and aged 18 to 65 years. The study excluded patients with uncontrolled infections, other autoimmune diseases, pregnancy or lactation. Diagnoses were established on the basis of clinical symptoms, serum thyroxine and TRAb, thyroid ultrasound, and orbital computed tomography. PBMCs were isolated from about 9.1 ml of fresh peripheral blood by Ficoll-Paque density gradient centrifugation. Total RNA was extracted using Trizol reagent, and RNA quality was assessed on an Agilent 2100 Bioanalyzer. TCR beta CDR3 regions were amplified from RNA transcripts. The first round of RT-PCR for the TCR CDR3 was performed with the HTBI primer set and the Qiagen OneStep RT-PCR kit. Libraries were constructed in a second round of multiplex PCR, after which size selection and purification were carried out. Paired-end sequencing of the libraries was performed with 100 bp reads on an Illumina HiSeq2000. On the authors' methods: SOAPnuke was used to process the raw data, throwing out any read that contained adapters or uncalled bases, had a mean Phred below 15, or lacked an exact constant-primer or identifier match. COPE v1.2.5 was used to merge high-quality paired reads, and clonotypes were defined as unique nucleotide sequences. MiTCR v1.1 was used to align clonotypes to the IMGT TRBV, TRBD and TRBJ reference segments. Only V-J combinations with frequency above 0.0001, covering 99.2% of repertoires, were analysed. The TCS score was defined as F50 (clonal expansion) divided by E x V (chaos), with BLOSUM62-based TCRdist calculated between CDR3 peptides within each V-J. Welch's t-statistics and random forest reduced approximately 520 V-J features to about 12, which were used in a naive Bayes classifier (R e1071). TCRdb reanalyzed the raw reads on its own, using fastp at Q25 for trimming and MiXCR for clone calling, and kept in-frame beta chains. Each record represents a unique CDR3 protein, reported with the most common genes and DNA among its rows. TCRdb assigned the V and J calls; the authors' analysis was not used. The table for this sample lists under 450,000 distinct CDR3 sequences; about a sixth of them were counted only once. Just under 8% of the sample goes to the ten largest clones.

Material for sequencing was blood. In this chain, TRBV19 is recombined with TRBJ1-3, with the D gene not confidently named. This receptor was identified in a woman aged 18-29 years with Graves' hyperthyroidism. The CDR3 protein is CASSKGSSGNTIYF. The DNA sequence is as follows: TGTGCCAGTAGTAAAGGCAGCTCTGGAAACACCATATATTTT.